This T cell receptor (beta chain) was documented in a study of post-analysis software for immune sequencing data. Overall study: Some patients lacked subtype; others had relapsing-remitting, secondary progressive or progressive-relapsing disease.

V was clipped by 2 bases and J by 0 bases, with 6 bases between them. CDR1 and CDR2 from the germline V gene are DFQATT and SNEGSKA (reference sequence). There are 13 residues in the CDR3. About this clonotype itself: What it binds is unknown.

Study-wide results and caveats: Significantly lower normalized Chao1 diversity was seen in multiple sclerosis patients than in controls. In patients, about five TRBV segments were more frequent than in controls, with TRBV5-6, TRBV5-1 and TRBV20-1 among them.

Built from TCR beta cDNA, the libraries had unique molecular identifiers in them. T cells numbering roughly 0.9 to 10 million yielded cDNA molecules that totaled roughly 500,000. TCRdb fed the PCR reads into MiXCR, producing one record per CDR3 protein. The data show approximately 630,000 distinct CDR3 sequences, 55% to 70% seen once. The TCR comes from a girl aged 2 to 9 with multiple sclerosis. This chain links TRBV20-1 with TRBJ2-3; D unresolved. What was sequenced was blood. CDR3 in DNA: TGCAGTGCTAGAATCAGGAGCACAGATACGCAGTATTTT. This gives the protein CSARIRSTDTQYF.